The 25 T cell receptor beta chains presented below share a single source sample, sequenced in a study of graft-versus-host responses after intestinal transplantation. Profiled with immunoSEQ multiplex PCR; TCRdb holds only in-frame clones, not every one. The sample has about 45,000 clones; roughly 90% are singletons. The sequenced sample was PBMCs, obtained 524 days after transplant. These TCRs come from a human patient who received an intestinal transplant, so some T cells may come from the graft donor.

This chain joins TRBV7-3 and TRBJ1-2, with 8 bases fitting TRBD1. The ends lost 5 bases at V and 7 bases at J; junction bases unmatched: 12. Germline values: CDR1 SGHTA, CDR2 FQGTGA. The CDR3 runs 15 residues. CDR3 residues: CASSRTADRAGGYTF. For the CDR3, the DNA is TGTGCCAGCAGCCGAACAGCGGACAGGGCCGGTGGCTACACCTTC.

This clone was detected only a few times. The same CDR3 arises from other DNA sequences in this sample as well. The rearrangement uses TRBV7-2 and TRBJ1-5, with D maybe TRBD1 (6 bases). The germline CDR1 and CDR2 sequences are SGHTA and FQGNSA. Trimming left V 0 bases short and J 2 bases short, with 8 bases between. The CDR3 loop spans 15 amino acids. The CDR3 reads CASSLAGGGNQPQHF. The CDR3 DNA follows: TGTGCCAGCAGCTTAGCAGGGGGAGGCAATCAGCCCCAGCATTTT.

The DNA for the CDR3 is TGTGCCAGCAGGGGTCCGGGACAGGGACCTACCGGGGAGCTGTTTTTT. Amino acid sequence: CASRGPGQGPTGELFF. This chain joins TRBV4-2 and TRBJ2-2; 9 nucleotides match TRBD1. This CDR3 contains 16 residues. V shed 6 bases and J 5 bases; nucleotides not matched to a gene: 10. The germline V gene encodes CDR1 LGHNA and CDR2 YNFKEQ.

This chain links TRBV2 with TRBJ1-4; 12 nucleotides agree with TRBD1. V shed 5 bases, J shed 5 bases, and the junction held 6 bases outside the gene matches. The CDR3 is made up of 16 amino acids. The germline CDR1 and CDR2 sequences are SNHLY and FYNNEI. As DNA, the CDR3 is TGTGCCAGCAGTCCTGGAGGGACAGGGGGCAATGAAAAACTGTTTTTT. Translated: CASSPGGTGGNEKLFF.

The table lists this clone with a count of one. This chain connects TRBV2 to TRBJ2-4; 8 bases line up with TRBD2. J was trimmed by 8 bases and V by 6 bases; bases with no gene match: 6. The CDR3 extends over 13 amino acids. Germline V gives CDR1 SNHLY, CDR2 FYNNEI. CDR3 in DNA: TGTGCCAGCAGCTCCGGACTAGCTTACATTCAGTACTTC. Its translation: CASSSGLAYIQYF. Drawing the rest from reference TRBV2 and TRBJ2-4, the complete variable domain is EPEVTQTPSHQVTQMGQEVILRCVPISNHLYFYWYRQILGQKVEFLVSFYNNEISEKSEIFDDQFSVERPDGSNFTLKIRSTKLEDSAMYFCASSSGLAYIQYFGAGTRLSVL.

The V gene is TRBV2, the J gene TRBJ2-5, with D perhaps matching TRBD1 (6 bases). The CDR3 runs 15 residues. CDR1 SNHLY and CDR2 FYNNEI come from the germline V gene. Trimming removed 6 bases at V and 4 bases at J, with 18 bases between. CDR3 DNA sequence: TGTGCCAGCAGCTTTAGCAGGGGCATCGGAGAGACCCAGTACTTC. This gives the protein CASSFSRGIGETQYF.

The chain couples TRBV5-4 to TRBJ1-5; D remains unclear. The germline CDR1 and CDR2 sequences are SGHNT and YYREEE (reference sequence). V was pared by 0 bases and J by 2 bases, with 9 bases between. The CDR3 totals 15 residues. CDR3 loop: CASSLEGGGNQPQHF. The CDR3 DNA follows: TGTGCCAGCAGCTTGGAGGGAGGAGGCAATCAGCCCCAGCATTTT.

The chain couples TRBV7-8 to TRBJ1-5; 7 nucleotides agree with TRBD1. The germline V gene has CDR1 SGHVS and CDR2 FQNEAQ. Unmatched junction bases numbered 10, after V lost 6 bases and J lost 11 bases. The CDR3 is 13 amino acids. In DNA, the CDR3 is TGTGCCAGCAGTGTAGACAGGGAACGGTCCCAGCATTTT. Translating gives CASSVDRERSQHF. The whole variable domain, remainder taken from reference TRBV7-8 and TRBJ1-5, is GAGVSQSPRYKVAKRGQDVALRCDPISGHVSLFWYQQALGQGPEFLTYFQNEAQLDKSGLPSDRFFAERPEGSVSTLKIQRTQQEDSAVYLCASSVDRERSQHFGDGTRLSIL.

This chain joins TRBV28 and TRBJ2-7, with D perhaps given as TRBD1 or TRBD2 (6 bases each). The V gene's germline CDR1 is MDHEN and CDR2 SYDVKM. V gave up 3 bases and J gave up 3 bases, with 15 bases separating them. The CDR3 has 15 residues. CDR3 nucleotides: TGTGCCAGCAGTTTTGGCGGAGGGGGGTACTACGAGCAGTACTTC. Translation: CASSFGGGGYYEQYF.

The chain combines TRBV5-1 with TRBJ2-5; 7 nucleotides agree with TRBD1. The CDR3 length is 16 residues. After removal of 0 bases from V and 1 base from J, the junction contained 6 bases not matched to a gene. The germline CDR1 and CDR2 sequences are SGHRS and YFSETQ. CDR3 nucleotides: TGCGCCAGCAGCTTGGGGCCTCGGACAGGCCAAGAGACCCAGTACTTC. The encoded protein is CASSLGPRTGQETQYF.

The rearrangement joins TRBV28 to TRBJ2-7, with TRBD1 matching 10 bases. The germline CDR1 and CDR2 sequences are MDHEN and SYDVKM. The V gene end was trimmed by 6 bases and the J gene end by 0 bases; junction bases not matched to a gene: 8. This CDR3 comprises 16 residues. Here the CDR3 DNA reads TGTGCCAGCAGCCCGACAGGGGGCCACAGCTCCTACGAGCAGTACTTC. This encodes CASSPTGGHSSYEQYF.

This clone was recorded only once. DNA of the CDR3: TGTGCCAGCAGCCCTGGATCGGACGCTGGCTACACCTTC. Translated: CASSPGSDAGYTF. The chain carries TRBV7-8 and TRBJ1-2; no firm D call. The V end was cut by 5 bases, the J end by 7 bases, with 14 bases between. The CDR3 has 13 residues. Germline V gene lookup returns CDR1 SGHVS and CDR2 FQNEAQ.

CDR3 in DNA: TGTGCCAGCTCACAGGACGGCACCGAAAAACTGTTTTTT. It encodes CASSQDGTEKLFF. The chain recombines TRBV18 with TRBJ1-4; D is unclear. The V gene's germline CDR1 is KGHSH and CDR2 LQKENI. The CDR3 totals 13 residues. V gave up 4 bases and J gave up 8 bases, with 11 bases separating them.

This clone showed up just once. A read error may account for a junction end that differs from germline. The chain is built from TRBV15 and TRBJ1-1, with D uncertain. The CDR3 contains 12 residues. Germline V CDR1 and CDR2: LNHNV, YYDKDF (reference sequence). The CDR3 DNA reads as TGTGCCACCAGCAGGGGAGGTATGGAGATGGTCTTT. Protein product: CATSRGGMEMVF.

V usage is TRBV5-1 and J usage is TRBJ1-1; D is ambiguous. The CDR3 runs 14 residues. Trimming cost V 0 bases and J 3 bases, with 9 bases left between them. CDR1 is SGHRS, CDR2 YFSETQ, per germline. This CDR3 is CASSLAWWDTEAFF. CDR3 DNA sequence: TGCGCCAGCAGCTTGGCCTGGTGGGACACTGAAGCTTTCTTT.

The gene calls are TRBV4-1 and TRBJ2-3; 7 bases line up with TRBD1. The junction had 2 bases not matched to a gene; V was cut back by 4 bases and J by 4 bases. Germline values: CDR1 MGHRA, CDR2 YSYEKL. The CDR3 covers 13 residues. CDR3: CASSPTGSDTQYF. CDR3 bases: TGCGCCAGCAGCCCGACAGGGTCAGATACGCAGTATTTT.

This chain uses TRBV14 with TRBJ1-1; D is ambiguous. The germline V gene encodes CDR1 SGHDN and CDR2 FVKESK. The V gene lost 4 bases and the J gene lost 0 bases, with 12 bases spanning the gap. The CDR3 is 15 residues long. Here the CDR3 DNA reads TGTGCCAGCAGCCCCTGGCGGCCCATGAACACTGAAGCTTTCTTT. Protein: CASSPWRPMNTEAFF.

The chain employs TRBV10-3 and TRBJ1-1; TRBD1 matches 8 bases. The CDR3 runs to 16 residues. Germline assignment: CDR1 ENHRY and CDR2 SYGVKD. J lost 1 base, V lost 0 bases, and 4 bases had no gene match. Here the CDR3 reads CAISESQTGENTEAFF. In DNA, the CDR3 is TGTGCCATCAGTGAGTCTCAGACAGGGGAGAACACTGAAGCTTTCTTT.

The chain has TRBV2 and TRBJ1-1; unclear D gene. Trimming cost V 6 bases and J 8 bases, with 7 bases left between them. Germline CDR1 SNHLY, CDR2 FYNNEI. This CDR3 is 10 amino acids long. CDR3 region: CASRGKEAFF. CDR3 DNA sequence: TGTGCCAGCAGAGGTAAAGAAGCTTTCTTT.

The chain has TRBV6-1 and TRBJ2-3, with TRBD2 identical over 11 bases. The germline CDR1 and CDR2 sequences are MNHNS and SASEGT. The V gene end was trimmed by 8 bases and the J gene end by 6 bases; junction bases not matched to a gene: 10. The CDR3 is 15 residues long. The CDR3 region is CASLRLAGSPDTQYF. DNA of the CDR3: TGTGCCAGCCTACGACTAGCGGGATCCCCGGATACGCAGTATTTT.

The V and J genes are TRBV18 and TRBJ2-3, with D uncertain. Trimming stripped 4 bases from V and 5 bases from J, with 10 bases between. Germline V CDR1 and CDR2: KGHSH, LQKENI. The CDR3 has 13 amino acids. The DNA for the CDR3 is TGTGCCAGCTCACGACGAGATAGAGATACGCAGTATTTT. Its translation is CASSRRDRDTQYF.

The chain has TRBV10-2 and TRBJ2-7; the D is unclear. This CDR3 is built from 19 residues. Germline CDR1 and CDR2: WSHSY and SAAADI. Trimming stripped 4 bases from V and 1 base from J, with 26 bases between. The CDR3 loop reads CASSASESFRVYRSYEQYF. As DNA, the CDR3 is TGCGCCAGCAGTGCCAGCGAGAGTTTCCGAGTTTACCGATCCTACGAGCAGTACTTC.

The chain carries TRBV5-5 and TRBJ2-5; D is tentatively TRBD1 or TRBD2 (5 bases each). Looked up from germline, CDR1 is SGHKS and CDR2 is YYEKEE (reference sequence). The CDR3 is 14 amino acids. V gave up 2 bases and J gave up 5 bases, with 13 bases separating them. CDR3 DNA: TGTGCCAGCAGCTTTGGGGGAACCGAGGAGACCCAGTACTTC. Protein product: CASSFGGTEETQYF. The whole variable domain, remainder taken from reference TRBV5-5 and TRBJ2-5, is DAGVTQSPTHLIKTRGQQVTLRCSPISGHKSVSWYQQVLGQGPQFIFQYYEKEERGRGNFPDRFSARQFPNYSSELNVNALLLGDSALYLCASSFGGTEETQYFGPGTRLLVL.

The CDR3 DNA reads TGTGCCAGCAGCTGGCAAGGAGATACGCAGTATTTT. It encodes CASSWQGDTQYF. The V call is TRBV5-6, the J call TRBJ2-3; D is ambiguous. Deletions cut 3 bases from V and 5 bases from J, with 7 bases between. This CDR3 has 12 amino acids. Germline V gene sequence: CDR1 SGHDT, CDR2 YYEEEE.

This clone appeared once. The chain joins TRBV18 to TRBJ2-1; the D gene is possibly TRBD1 (6 bases). V dropped 2 bases and J dropped 7 bases, with 18 bases sitting between them. CDR1 is KGHSH and CDR2 is LQKENI in the germline V gene. The CDR3 has 16 amino acids. CDR3 sequence (DNA): TGTGCCAGCTCACCATCGAACAGGGCTTTGAAAAATGAGCAGTTCTTC. It encodes CASSPSNRALKNEQFF.